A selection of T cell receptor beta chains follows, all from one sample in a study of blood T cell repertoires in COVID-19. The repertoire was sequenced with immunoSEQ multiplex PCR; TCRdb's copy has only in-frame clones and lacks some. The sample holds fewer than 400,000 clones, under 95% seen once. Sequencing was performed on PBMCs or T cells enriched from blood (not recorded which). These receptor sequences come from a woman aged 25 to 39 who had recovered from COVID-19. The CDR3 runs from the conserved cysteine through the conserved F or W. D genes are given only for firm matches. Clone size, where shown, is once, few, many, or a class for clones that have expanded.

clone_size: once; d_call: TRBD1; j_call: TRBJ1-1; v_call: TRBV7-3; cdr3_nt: TGTGCCAGCAGCTTATCAGGGGGTGGTACTGAAGCTTTCTTT; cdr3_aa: CASSLSGGGTEAFF
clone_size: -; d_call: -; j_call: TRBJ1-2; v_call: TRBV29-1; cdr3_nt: TGCAGCGTTGTGGCAGGCGACTATGGCTACACCTTC; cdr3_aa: CSVVAGDYGYTF
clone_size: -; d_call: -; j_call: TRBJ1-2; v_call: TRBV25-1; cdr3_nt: TGTGCCAGCAGTGGGAGCTATGGCTACACCTTC; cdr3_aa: CASSGSYGYTF
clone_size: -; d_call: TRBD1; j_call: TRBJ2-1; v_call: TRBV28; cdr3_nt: TGTGCCAGCAGTTGGGACAGCAATGAGCAGTTCTTC; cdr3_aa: CASSWDSNEQFF
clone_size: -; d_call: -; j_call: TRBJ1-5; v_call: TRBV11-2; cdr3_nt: TGTGCCAGCAGCTTACCCGCGGGACGTTTCAATCAGCCCCAGCATTTT; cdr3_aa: CASSLPAGRFNQPQHF
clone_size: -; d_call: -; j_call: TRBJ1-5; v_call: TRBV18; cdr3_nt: TGTGCCAGCTCACCCTATAGAGAGCGCGCCCAGCATTTT; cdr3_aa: CASSPYRERAQHF
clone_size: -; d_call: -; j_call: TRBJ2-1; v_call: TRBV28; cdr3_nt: TGTGCCAGCAGTTTTGCGGGGGAGCAGTTCTTC; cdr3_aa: CASSFAGEQFF
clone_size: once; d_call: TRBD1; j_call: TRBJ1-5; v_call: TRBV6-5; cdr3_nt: TGTGCCAGCAAACAGGGGGCTGATCAGCCCCAGCATTTT; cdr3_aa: CASKQGADQPQHF
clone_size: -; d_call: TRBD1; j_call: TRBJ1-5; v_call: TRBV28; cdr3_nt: TGTGCCAGCAGCCGAATGAGGGGGCAGGCGGGAAGTCAGCCCCAGCATTTT; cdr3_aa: CASSRMRGQAGSQPQHF
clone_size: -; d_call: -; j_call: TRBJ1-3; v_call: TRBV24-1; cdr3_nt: TGTGCCACCAGTGTTGGCCTCTCTGGAAACACCATATATTTT; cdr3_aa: CATSVGLSGNTIYF
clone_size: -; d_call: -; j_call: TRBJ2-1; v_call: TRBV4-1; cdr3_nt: TGCGCCAGCAGCCAAGATCTGGGTCAGGGGAATGAGCAGTTCTTC; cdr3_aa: CASSQDLGQGNEQFF
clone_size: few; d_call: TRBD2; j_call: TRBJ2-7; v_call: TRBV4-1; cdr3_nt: TGCGCCAGCAGCCAAGGCCTAGCGGGAGTCTCCGAGCAGTACTTC; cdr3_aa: CASSQGLAGVSEQYF
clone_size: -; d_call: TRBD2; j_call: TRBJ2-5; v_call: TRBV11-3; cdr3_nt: TGTGCCAGCAGCTTAATGCGGGGGTTAGCCCAAGAGACCCAGTACTTC; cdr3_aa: CASSLMRGLAQETQYF
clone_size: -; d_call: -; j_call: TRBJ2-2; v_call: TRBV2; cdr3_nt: TGTGCCAGCAGTGGCCGGGACTCCCCAAACACCGGGGAGCTGTTTTTT; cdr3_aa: CASSGRDSPNTGELFF
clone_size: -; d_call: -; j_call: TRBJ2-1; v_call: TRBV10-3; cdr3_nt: TGTGCCATCAGACGAGGTTCCAATGAGCAGTTCTTC; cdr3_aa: CAIRRGSNEQFF
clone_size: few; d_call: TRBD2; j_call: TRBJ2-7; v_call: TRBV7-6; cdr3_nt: TGTGCCAGCAGCCCAGGACTAGCGGGGGCCTACGAGCAGTACTTC; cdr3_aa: CASSPGLAGAYEQYF
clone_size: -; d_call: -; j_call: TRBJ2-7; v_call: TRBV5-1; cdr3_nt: TGCGCCAGCAGCCCGGGACTTCAAGTCTACGAGCAGTACTTC; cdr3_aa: CASSPGLQVYEQYF
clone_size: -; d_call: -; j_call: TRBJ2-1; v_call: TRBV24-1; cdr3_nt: TGTGCCACCAGTGAGCCCAGGGTAACCTCCTACAATGAGCAGTTCTTC; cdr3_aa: CATSEPRVTSYNEQFF
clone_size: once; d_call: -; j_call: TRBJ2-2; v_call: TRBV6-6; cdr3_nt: TGTGCCAGCAGTGCATACAGTTCGAACACCGGGGAGCTGTTTTTT; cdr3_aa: CASSAYSSNTGELFF
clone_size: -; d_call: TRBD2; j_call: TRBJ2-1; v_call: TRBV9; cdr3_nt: TGTGCCAGCAGCGTGGTCGGGACTAGCGGAGGAAATGAGCAGTTCTTC; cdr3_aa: CASSVVGTSGGNEQFF
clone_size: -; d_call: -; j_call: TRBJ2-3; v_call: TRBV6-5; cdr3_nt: TGTGCCAGCAGTTACGGTCTAGGAGCCACAGATACGCAGTATTTT; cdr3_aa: CASSYGLGATDTQYF
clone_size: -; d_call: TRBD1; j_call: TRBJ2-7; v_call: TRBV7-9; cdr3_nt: TGTGCCAGCAGCCGACAGGGGGCTAGCTACGAGCAGTACTTC; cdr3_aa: CASSRQGASYEQYF
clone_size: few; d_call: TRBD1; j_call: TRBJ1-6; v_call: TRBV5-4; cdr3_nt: TGTGCCAGCAGCCCCGACACAGGGGTAATGAATTCACCCCTCCACTTT; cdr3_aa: CASSPDTGVMNSPLHF